The T cell receptor beta chain described here comes from a study of neurological immune-mediated disorders. Time point described: longitudinal time-point 3. From the 5' RACE reads, TCRdb called clonotypes with MiXCR, one entry per CDR3 protein. In the table there are some 80,000 distinct CDR3 sequences, approximately 4.6% of which are singletons. Germline CDR1 SQVTM, CDR2 ANQGSEA. CDR3 size: 10 residues. V lost 6 bases, J lost 10 bases, and 13 bases lay in between. Study-wide findings and caveats: The multiple sclerosis repertoire cluster was not associated with any clinical or MRI feature, with the authors stating that larger cohorts are needed.

Many counts were recorded for this clonotype. Its target is unknown. The chain links TRBV29-1 to TRBJ2-7; D tentatively reads TRBD1 or TRBD2 (5 bases each). Sequencing used PBMCs. This sequence originates from a woman aged 55-69 years with multiple sclerosis. CDR3 nucleotide sequence: TGCAGCGTGGGAGACAGAGATCAGTACTTC. Translation gives CSVGDRDQYF.